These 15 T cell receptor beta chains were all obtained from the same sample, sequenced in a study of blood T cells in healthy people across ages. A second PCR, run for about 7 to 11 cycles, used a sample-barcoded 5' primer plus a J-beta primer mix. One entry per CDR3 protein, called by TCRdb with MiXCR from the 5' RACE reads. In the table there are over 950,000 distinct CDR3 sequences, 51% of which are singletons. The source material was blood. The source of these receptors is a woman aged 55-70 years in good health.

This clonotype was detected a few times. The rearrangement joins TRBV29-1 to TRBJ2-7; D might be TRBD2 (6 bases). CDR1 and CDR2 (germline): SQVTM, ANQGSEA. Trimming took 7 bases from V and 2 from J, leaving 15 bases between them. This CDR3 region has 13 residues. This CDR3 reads CSAESGEAYEQYF. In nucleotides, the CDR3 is TGCAGCGCCGAATCGGGGGAGGCCTACGAGCAGTACTTC.

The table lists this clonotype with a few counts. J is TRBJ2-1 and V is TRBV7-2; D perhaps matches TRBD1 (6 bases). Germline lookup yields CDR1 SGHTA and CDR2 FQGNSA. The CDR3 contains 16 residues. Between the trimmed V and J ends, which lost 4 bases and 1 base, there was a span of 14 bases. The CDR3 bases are TGTGCCAGCAGCTCACGTGATAGGGGGTCCTACAATGAGCAGTTCTTC. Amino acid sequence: CASSSRDRGSYNEQFF.

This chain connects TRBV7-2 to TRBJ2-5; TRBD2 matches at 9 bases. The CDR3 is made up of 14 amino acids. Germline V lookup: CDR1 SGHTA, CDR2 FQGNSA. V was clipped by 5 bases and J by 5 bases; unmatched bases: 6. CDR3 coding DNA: TGTGCCAGCAGCCGTAGCGGGAGAAGCGAGACCCAGTACTTC. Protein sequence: CASSRSGRSETQYF. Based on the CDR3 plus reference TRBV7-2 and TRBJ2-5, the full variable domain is GAGVSQSPSNKVTEKGKDVELRCDPISGHTALYWYRQSLGQGLEFLIYFQGNSAPDKSGLPSDRFSAERTGGSVSTLTIQRTQQEDSAVYLCASSRSGRSETQYFGPGTRLLVL.

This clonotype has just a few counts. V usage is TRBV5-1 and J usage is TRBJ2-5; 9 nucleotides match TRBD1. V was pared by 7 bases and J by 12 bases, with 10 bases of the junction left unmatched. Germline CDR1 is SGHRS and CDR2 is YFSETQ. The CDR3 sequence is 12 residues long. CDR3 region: CASEGQGNRKYF. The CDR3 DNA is TGCGCCAGCGAGGGACAGGGTAATAGGAAGTACTTC.

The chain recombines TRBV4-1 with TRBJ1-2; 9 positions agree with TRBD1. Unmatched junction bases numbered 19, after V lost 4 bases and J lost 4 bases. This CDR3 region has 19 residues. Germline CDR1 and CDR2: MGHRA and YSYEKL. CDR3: CASSPKQGARFGGGYGYTF. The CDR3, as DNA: TGCGCCAGCAGCCCGAAACAGGGGGCAAGGTTTGGTGGGGGCTATGGCTACACCTTC.

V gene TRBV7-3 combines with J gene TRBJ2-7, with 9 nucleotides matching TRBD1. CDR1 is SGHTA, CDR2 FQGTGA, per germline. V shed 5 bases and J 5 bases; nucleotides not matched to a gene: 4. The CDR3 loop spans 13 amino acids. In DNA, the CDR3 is TGTGCCAGCAGCGAAGGGACAGGGAACGAGCAGTACTTC. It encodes CASSEGTGNEQYF.

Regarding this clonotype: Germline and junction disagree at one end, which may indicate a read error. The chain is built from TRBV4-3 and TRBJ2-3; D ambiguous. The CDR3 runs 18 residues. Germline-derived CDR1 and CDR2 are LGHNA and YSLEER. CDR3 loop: CASSPADGYLRSTDMQYF. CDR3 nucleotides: TGCGCCAGCAGCCCAGCTGACGGGTACCTGAGGAGCACAGATATGCAGTATTTT.

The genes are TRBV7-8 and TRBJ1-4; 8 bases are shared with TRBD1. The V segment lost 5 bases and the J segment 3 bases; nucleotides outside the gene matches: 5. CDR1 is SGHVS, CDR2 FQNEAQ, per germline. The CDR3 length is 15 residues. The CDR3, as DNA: TGTGCCAGCAGCCCTCGGACAGGGTCTAATGAAAAACTGTTTTTT. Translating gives CASSPRTGSNEKLFF.

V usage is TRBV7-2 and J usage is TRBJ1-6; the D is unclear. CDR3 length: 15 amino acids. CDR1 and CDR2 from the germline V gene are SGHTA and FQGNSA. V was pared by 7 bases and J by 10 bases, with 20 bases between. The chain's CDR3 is CASKPGSQLGSPLHF. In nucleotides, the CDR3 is TGTGCCAGCAAACCGGGAAGCCAACTCGGCTCACCCCTCCACTTT.

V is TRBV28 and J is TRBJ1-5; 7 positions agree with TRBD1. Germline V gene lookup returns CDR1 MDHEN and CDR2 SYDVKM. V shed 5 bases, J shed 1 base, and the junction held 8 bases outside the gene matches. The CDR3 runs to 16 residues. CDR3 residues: CASSPPPRGSNQPQHF. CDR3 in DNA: TGTGCCAGCAGTCCCCCCCCCAGGGGGAGCAATCAGCCCCAGCATTTT.

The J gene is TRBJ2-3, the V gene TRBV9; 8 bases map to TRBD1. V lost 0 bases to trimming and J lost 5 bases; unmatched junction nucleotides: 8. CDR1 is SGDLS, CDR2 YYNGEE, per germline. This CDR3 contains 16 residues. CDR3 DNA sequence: TGTGCCAGCAGCGTAGCCCCGACAGGGGCGTTAGATACGCAGTATTTT. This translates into CASSVAPTGALDTQYF. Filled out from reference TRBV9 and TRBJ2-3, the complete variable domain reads DSGVTQTPKHLITATGQRVTLRCSPRSGDLSVYWYQQSLDQGLQFLIQYYNGEERAKGNILERFSAQQFPDLHSELNLSSLELGDSALYFCASSVAPTGALDTQYFGPGTRLTVL.

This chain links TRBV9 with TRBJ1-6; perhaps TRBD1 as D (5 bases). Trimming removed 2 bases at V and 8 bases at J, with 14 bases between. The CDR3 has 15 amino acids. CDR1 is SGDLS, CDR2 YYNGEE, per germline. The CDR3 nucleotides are TGTGCCAGCAGCGTGGGCGGAGGGGCGGATTCACCCCTCCACTTT. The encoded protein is CASSVGGGADSPLHF.

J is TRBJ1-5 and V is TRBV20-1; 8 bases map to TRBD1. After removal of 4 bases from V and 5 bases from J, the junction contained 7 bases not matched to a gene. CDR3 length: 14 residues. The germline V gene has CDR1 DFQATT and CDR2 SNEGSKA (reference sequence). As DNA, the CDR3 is TGCAGTGCTATAAAACAGGGGGGTGATCAGCCCCAGCATTTT. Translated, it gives CSAIKQGGDQPQHF.

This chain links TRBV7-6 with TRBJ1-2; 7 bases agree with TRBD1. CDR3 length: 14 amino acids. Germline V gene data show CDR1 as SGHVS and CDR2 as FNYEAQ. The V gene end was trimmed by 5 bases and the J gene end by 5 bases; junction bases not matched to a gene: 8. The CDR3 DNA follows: TGTGCCAGCAGCCCCGACAGGGCGCTATATGGCTACACCTTC. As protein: CASSPDRALYGYTF.

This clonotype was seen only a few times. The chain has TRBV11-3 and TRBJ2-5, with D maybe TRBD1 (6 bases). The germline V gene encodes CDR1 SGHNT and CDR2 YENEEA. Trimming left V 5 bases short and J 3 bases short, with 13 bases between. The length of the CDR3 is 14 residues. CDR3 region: CASSPGQSKETQYF. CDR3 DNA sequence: TGTGCCAGCAGCCCAGGACAGTCAAAAGAGACCCAGTACTTC. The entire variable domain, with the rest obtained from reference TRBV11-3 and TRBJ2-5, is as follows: EAGVVQSPRYKIIEKKQPVAFWCNPISGHNTLYWYLQNLGQGPELLIRYENEEAVDDSQLPKDRFSAERLKGVDSTLKIQPAELGDSAVYLCASSPGQSKETQYFGPGTRLLVL.